The 24 T cell receptor beta chains below were found in one sample sequenced in a study of OX40 agonist ivuxolimab in advanced cancers. Repertoires were generated with immunoSEQ multiplex PCR, while TCRdb's copy carries only in-frame clones and drops some. The sample yields about 34,000 clones, 80% to 85% seen once. The material was CD4+ or CD8+ T cells sorted from blood, obtained in a trial of the OX40 agonist ivuxolimab. The source of these receptors is an adult with an advanced solid tumor such as melanoma, head and neck, liver or kidney cancer.

The chain combines TRBV19 with TRBJ2-3, with D unresolved. CDR3 length: 13 amino acids. Germline lookup yields CDR1 LNHDA and CDR2 SQIVND (reference sequence). Deletions cut 9 bases from V and 4 bases from J, with 14 bases between. CDR3 sequence reads: CASSSMLADTQYF. The CDR3 nucleotides are TGTGCCAGCTCCAGTATGCTTGCAGATACGCAGTATTTT.

Here the CDR3 DNA reads TGCGCCAGCAGTCGGGACACAGAAGAGACCCAGTACTTC. Its translation: CASSRDTEETQYF. The chain employs TRBV10-1 and TRBJ2-5; D is possibly TRBD1 (6 bases). The CDR3 totals 13 residues. Trimming left V 5 bases short and J 3 bases short, with 10 bases between. CDR1 WNHNN and CDR2 SYGVQD come from the germline V gene (reference sequence).

The chain couples TRBV11-2 to TRBJ1-1; D unclear. Trimming took off 0 bases at V and 7 bases at J, with 9 bases between the two ends. Per the germline V gene, CDR1 is SGHAT and CDR2 is FQNNGV. The CDR3 has 13 residues. The CDR3 DNA reads TGTGCCAGCAGCTTAGATCGACTGGGTGAAGCTTTCTTT. Translating it yields CASSLDRLGEAFF.

Note on this clone: The junction differs from germline at one of its ends, possibly a read error. The rearrangement links TRBV7-9 to TRBJ2-7; possibly TRBD1 for D (6 bases). Germline CDR1 reads SEHNR; CDR2 reads FQNEAQ (reference sequence). CDR3 length equals 12 residues. The CDR3 nucleotides read TGTGCCAGCAGATTAGGGGGCTACGAGCAGTACTTC. Encoded protein: CASRLGGYEQYF.

This chain uses TRBV30 with TRBJ2-7, with 7 bases identical to TRBD1. Germline V gene lookup returns CDR1 GTSNPN and CDR2 SVGIG (reference sequence). With V trimmed by 0 bases and J by 3 bases, 2 bases remained unmatched. This CDR3 is built from 13 residues. CDR3 protein: CAWSVNRGYEQYF. The CDR3 region has the DNA TGTGCCTGGAGTGTAAACAGGGGCTACGAGCAGTACTTC.

This chain links TRBV30 with TRBJ2-1; 7 nucleotides agree with TRBD1. Germline V lookup: CDR1 GTSNPN, CDR2 SVGIG (reference sequence). V dropped 1 base and J dropped 9; count of bases not matched to a gene: 3. The CDR3 is made up of 12 amino acids. The CDR3 region has the DNA TGTGCCTGGAGTGGAGGGGGCAGTGAGCAGTTCTTC. Protein sequence: CAWSGGGSEQFF.

This clone turned up a few times. CDR3 nucleotides: TGTGCCAGCTCACCAACCCTCAGCACAGATACGCAGTATTTT. Translation: CASSPTLSTDTQYF. The gene calls are TRBV18 and TRBJ2-3; D is undetermined. CDR1 and CDR2 (germline): KGHSH, LQKENI. Trimming removed 2 bases at V and 0 bases at J, with 6 bases between. The CDR3 sequence is 14 residues long.

This clone was observed a handful of times. Here the CDR3 DNA reads TGTGCCAGCAGTTTAATGGGAGCTGGAAACACCATATATTTT. It specifies CASSLMGAGNTIYF. This chain connects TRBV27 to TRBJ1-3; D is undetermined. The CDR3 sequence is 14 residues long. Germline CDR1 MNHEY, CDR2 SMNVEV (reference sequence). V gave up 2 bases and J gave up 2 bases, with 7 bases separating them.

The V and J genes are TRBV7-2 and TRBJ2-1; D is unresolved. Trimming removed 1 base from V and 7 bases from J, with 5 bases in between. CDR3 length: 12 amino acids. The germline V gene has CDR1 SGHTA and CDR2 FQGNSA. As DNA, the CDR3 is TGTGCCAGCAGCTTAGTGACAAATGAGCAGTTCTTC. It specifies CASSLVTNEQFF.

This sequence joins TRBV6-6 and TRBJ1-6, with D maybe TRBD1 (6 bases). The V gene's germline CDR1 is MNHNY and CDR2 SVGAGI (reference sequence). Between the trimmed V and J ends, which lost 5 bases and 7 bases, there was a span of 18 bases. The CDR3 contains 16 residues. The DNA for the CDR3 is TGTGCCAGCAGTCACCCCCGGACAGCAGAAAATTCACCCCTCCACTTT. This gives the protein CASSHPRTAENSPLHF.

In DNA form, the CDR3 reads TGTGCCAGCTCACCATCTCTAAACAGGGGGCTTGGCTATGGCTACACCTTC. Protein product: CASSPSLNRGLGYGYTF. The chain carries TRBV18 and TRBJ1-2; TRBD1 agrees at 9 bases. Unmatched junction bases numbered 11, after V lost 2 bases and J lost 4 bases. Germline loops: CDR1 KGHSH, CDR2 LQKENI. This CDR3 contains 17 residues.

V and J are TRBV6-4 and TRBJ1-1; no clear D gene. The germline V and J ends were trimmed by 6 bases and 2 bases, with 10 bases remaining between them. This CDR3 region has 13 residues. Per the germline V gene, CDR1 is MRHNA and CDR2 is SNTAGT. CDR3 residues: CASRYRANTEAFF. CDR3 nucleotide sequence: TGTGCCAGCAGGTATAGGGCAAACACTGAAGCTTTCTTT.

This clone was seen just once. The chain is built from TRBV18 and TRBJ2-7; TRBD1 matches at 12 bases. Germline CDR1 is KGHSH and CDR2 is LQKENI. The J segment lost 3 bases and the V segment lost 2 bases, leaving 2 bases of the junction unmatched. The CDR3 has 15 amino acids. CDR3 nucleotide sequence: TGTGCCAGCTCACCAGGGACAGGGGGCTTCTACGAGCAGTACTTC. It codes for CASSPGTGGFYEQYF.

The chain has TRBV15 and TRBJ2-7, with D uncertain. The germline V gene has CDR1 LNHNV and CDR2 YYDKDF (reference sequence). The CDR3 has 11 amino acids. V lost 5 bases and J lost 4, with 6 bases in between. CDR3 coding DNA: TGTGCCACCAGCTTGCAGTACGAGCAGTACTTC. It specifies CATSLQYEQYF.

V is TRBV9 and J is TRBJ2-5; D uncertain. Germline assignment: CDR1 SGDLS and CDR2 YYNGEE. The V end lost 4 bases, the J end lost 1 base, and 2 bases lay between the germline ends. This CDR3 contains 11 residues. DNA for the CDR3: TGTGCCAGCAGCTCCCAAGAGACCCAGTACTTC. It specifies CASSSQETQYF. The full variable domain, its missing parts supplied by reference TRBV9 and TRBJ2-5, is DSGVTQTPKHLITATGQRVTLRCSPRSGDLSVYWYQQSLDQGLQFLIQYYNGEERAKGNILERFSAQQFPDLHSELNLSSLELGDSALYFCASSSQETQYFGPGTRLLVL.

This clone has a handful of counts. The CDR3 sequence is CAWTLGDTEQFF. CDR3 DNA sequence: TGTGCCTGGACTCTTGGAGACACTGAGCAGTTCTTC. This chain joins TRBV30 and TRBJ2-1, with D unclear. CDR3 length equals 12 residues. The V gene's germline CDR1 is GTSNPN and CDR2 SVGIG (reference sequence). V lost 4 bases to trimming and J lost 9 bases, with 13 bases between them.

This chain connects TRBV5-1 to TRBJ2-3, with TRBD2 matching over 9 bases. Germline V lookup: CDR1 SGHRS, CDR2 YFSETQ. After removal of 5 bases from V and 0 bases from J, the junction contained 4 bases not matched to a gene. The CDR3 is made up of 15 amino acids. In nucleotides, the CDR3 is TGCGCCAGCAGTCTTAGCGGGAGCAGCACAGATACGCAGTATTTT. Translating gives CASSLSGSSTDTQYF.

The rearrangement uses TRBV5-6 and TRBJ1-2; 8 bases fit TRBD1. This CDR3 has 14 residues. The ends lost 4 bases at V and 4 bases at J; junction bases unmatched: 6. Germline V gene sequence: CDR1 SGHDT, CDR2 YYEEEE. CDR3 DNA sequence: TGTGCCAGCAGCCTGGTGGGACAGGCCTATGGCTACACCTTC. Its translation: CASSLVGQAYGYTF.

This chain joins TRBV6-4 and TRBJ2-2; D not resolved. V dropped 3 bases and J dropped 4 bases, with 6 bases sitting between them. Germline values: CDR1 MRHNA, CDR2 SNTAGT. This CDR3 has 13 residues. The CDR3 DNA reads TGTGCCAGCAGTGAAGGGTTCACCGGGGAGCTGTTTTTT. Protein product: CASSEGFTGELFF.

The J gene is TRBJ2-7, the V gene TRBV9; possible D gene TRBD2, 5 bases. Trimming removed 0 bases at V and 7 bases at J, with 11 bases between. In germline, CDR1 is SGDLS, CDR2 YYNGEE. The CDR3 has 13 residues. As DNA, the CDR3 is TGTGCCAGCAGCGTAGGGCCAGGAGGTGAGCAGTACTTC. Amino acids: CASSVGPGGEQYF.

J is TRBJ2-7 and V is TRBV4-3; possible D gene TRBD1, 6 bases. Trimming took 0 bases from V and 2 from J, leaving 11 bases between them. The CDR3 consists of 15 residues. CDR1 and CDR2 from the germline V gene are LGHNA and YSLEER. The CDR3 DNA is TGCGCCAGCAGCCAAGACTTCAGGGGTACCTACGAGCAGTACTTC. It yields the protein CASSQDFRGTYEQYF.

V usage is TRBV7-3 and J usage is TRBJ2-3, with a weak D call TRBD1 (6 bases). The ends were cut back, 2 bases at V and 8 bases at J, with 8 bases in the middle. The CDR3 length is 12 residues. CDR1 SGHTA and CDR2 FQGTGA come from the germline V gene. The DNA of the CDR3 is TGTGCCAGCAGCTTAGGACAGAGTACGCAGTATTTT. It translates to CASSLGQSTQYF.

This clone was detected only a few times. The chain joins TRBV4-2 to TRBJ1-1; D unclear. The CDR3 covers 13 residues. V was clipped by 2 bases and J by 2 bases, with 6 bases between them. Germline loops: CDR1 LGHNA, CDR2 YNFKEQ. The CDR3 spells CASSQRENTEAFF. The CDR3 nucleotides read TGTGCCAGCAGCCAAAGAGAAAACACTGAAGCTTTCTTT.

This sequence joins TRBV4-3 and TRBJ2-7; D might be TRBD1 (5 bases). The V end was cut by 5 bases, the J end by 0 bases, with 11 bases between. The CDR3 is 14 amino acids. Looked up from germline, CDR1 is LGHNA and CDR2 is YSLEER. CDR3: CASSRGRISYEQYF. The CDR3 DNA reads TGCGCCAGCAGCAGGGGCCGGATCTCCTACGAGCAGTACTTC.